A single sample is the source of the 8 T cell receptor beta chains below, sequenced in a study of cytomegalovirus exposure and HLA in healthy donors (TCRdb year 2017). The protocol used for the library was the immunoSEQ multiplex PCR assay. For the multiplex PCR, a mixture combining 60 forward primers for TCR Vbeta segments and 13 reverse primers for TCR Jbeta segments was used. TCRdb re-hosts the immuneACCESS table, in-frame sequences only. Its copies lack some clones; in the studies checked, an unresolved V gene accounts for under half of them, and the cause for the rest is not known. The sample profile shows under 70,000 clones; around 67% of them were found once. The ten largest clones represent 2% to 2.5% of the sample. The sequencing sample was made of PBMCs. The source is a young woman in good health and CMV-seronegative.

There are a few counts of this clone. The J gene is TRBJ2-3, the V gene TRBV27; the match to TRBD2 covers 7 bases. The CDR3 is 17 residues long. J gave up 2 bases and V 1 base, and 9 bases lay outside the gene matches. Germline CDR1 reads MNHEY; CDR2 reads SMNVEV (reference sequence). CDR3 amino acids: CASSLWGPGTNTDTQYF. As DNA, the CDR3 is TGTGCCAGCAGTTTATGGGGCCCCGGGACTAACACAGATACGCAGTATTTT.

For this clone: This sample includes further DNA sequences coding for the same CDR3. The CDR3, as DNA: TGTGCCTGGAGACCTAGGACAGGTCACGGAGCTTTCTTT. Residues: CAWRPRTGHGAFF. The gene calls are TRBV30 and TRBJ1-1, with TRBD1 matching over 7 bases. The V gene's germline CDR1 is GTSNPN and CDR2 SVGIG (reference sequence). With V trimmed by 3 bases and J by 10 bases, 11 bases remained unmatched. The CDR3 has 13 residues.

The chain is built from TRBV10-1 and TRBJ2-1; the D gene is possibly TRBD2 (7 bases). This CDR3 has 14 residues. Looked up from germline, CDR1 is WNHNN and CDR2 is SYGVQD (reference sequence). V was shortened by 6 bases and J by 9 bases, with 18 bases between the two germline ends. In DNA, the CDR3 is TGCGCCAGCAGCTTGGGGGGGGCAACGGCTGAGCAGTTCTTC. Encoded protein: CASSLGGATAEQFF.

This clone has just a few counts. This chain joins TRBV19 and TRBJ1-5, with TRBD1 matching 7 bases. After removal of 2 bases from V and 4 bases from J, the junction contained 5 bases not matched to a gene. The CDR3 totals 15 residues. Per the germline V gene, CDR1 is LNHDA and CDR2 is SQIVND (reference sequence). The chain's CDR3 is CASSIQGEGNQPQHF. The CDR3 DNA sequence: TGTGCCAGTAGTATACAGGGGGAAGGGAATCAGCCCCAGCATTTT.

Only a few counts were recorded for this clone. The chain links TRBV28 to TRBJ2-7, with D perhaps TRBD2 (6 bases). V shed 9 bases and J shed 0 bases, with 15 bases lying between them. Germline V gene sequence: CDR1 MDHEN, CDR2 SYDVKM. CDR3 length: 14 residues. CDR3 DNA: TGTGCCAGTGGACCGTTCGGGAGCTCCTACGAGCAGTACTTC. Translated: CASGPFGSSYEQYF.

This clone was detected ten times or more. J is TRBJ1-1 and V is TRBV5-1; 9 positions match TRBD1. This CDR3 has 15 amino acids. V gave up 4 bases and J gave up 4 bases; unmatched junction bases: 8. In germline, CDR1 is SGHRS, CDR2 YFSETQ. CDR3 sequence: CASSSPGQGATEAFF. The CDR3 DNA reads as TGCGCCAGCAGCAGTCCGGGACAGGGAGCCACTGAAGCTTTCTTT.

The chain combines TRBV5-4 with TRBJ1-1; D unresolved. V was shortened by 0 bases and J by 1 base, with 7 bases between the two germline ends. This CDR3 has 14 residues. Germline V gives CDR1 SGHNT, CDR2 YYREEE (reference sequence). The CDR3 region has the DNA TGTGCCAGCAGCTTGGGGCGAGGGAACACTGAAGCTTTCTTT. Protein: CASSLGRGNTEAFF.

The chain couples TRBV7-3 to TRBJ1-5; TRBD1 is a possible D gene (5 bases). The CDR3 extends over 13 amino acids. Deletions cut 2 bases from V and 6 bases from J, with 8 bases between. CDR1 and CDR2 from the germline V gene are SGHTA and FQGTGA. This CDR3 is CASSLSGGQPQHF. CDR3 coding DNA: TGTGCCAGCAGCTTATCGGGGGGTCAGCCCCAGCATTTT.